This TCR beta chain was sequenced for a study of T cell repertoires in cytomegalovirus infection (dated 2019 in TCRdb). In the study overall: Donor HLA type was relevant to the analysis, as public TCR beta signatures indicated carriage of CMV infection together with the matching HLA type. Broader findings and caveats from the paper: Carriers of CMV infection plus the relevant HLA type were discriminated by the cumulative frequency of public TCR beta family members in the study cohort and in an independent roughly 380-donor cohort. The ex vivo response was dominated by HLA-C-restricted CMV-specific TCR beta clonotypes, and the single most frequent clonotype in two of eight donors was supplied by these HLA-C-restricted clonotypes.

From the germline V gene (reference sequence), CDR1 is SEHNR and CDR2 is FQNEAQ. V has 3 bases trimmed and J has 4 bases trimmed; junction bases matching no gene number 4. The CDR3 is 15 residues long, ends included. Solely the CDR3 DNA is kept, with 45 bases framed from the first base. Instrument used: Illumina HiSeq 1500. TCRdb passed the public sequencing reads through fastp at Q25 and MiXCR, retaining productive beta sequences. Rows with one shared CDR3 protein collapse into an entry with the most common genes and DNA. The sample has about 600,000 distinct CDR3 sequences on record, roughly 26% of them singletons. The top ten clones comprise around 7.6% of the sample. Details on this clonotype: Its antigen is still unknown. No conserved phenylalanine or tryptophan is present at the end of the CDR3, so a read error is the likely explanation.

Sequenced sample: CD8+ T cells from PBMCs. The source is a human donor in good health (CMV status not recorded). Some clones in this sample may be carry-over from other donors' samples. The rearranged segments are TRBV7-9 and TRBJ2-5, with 11 middle bases fitting TRBD1. The DNA sequence follows: TGTGCCAGCAGCTTCTACGGGACAGGGGGAGAGACCCAGTACTTA. Its product reads: CASSFYGTGGETQYL.